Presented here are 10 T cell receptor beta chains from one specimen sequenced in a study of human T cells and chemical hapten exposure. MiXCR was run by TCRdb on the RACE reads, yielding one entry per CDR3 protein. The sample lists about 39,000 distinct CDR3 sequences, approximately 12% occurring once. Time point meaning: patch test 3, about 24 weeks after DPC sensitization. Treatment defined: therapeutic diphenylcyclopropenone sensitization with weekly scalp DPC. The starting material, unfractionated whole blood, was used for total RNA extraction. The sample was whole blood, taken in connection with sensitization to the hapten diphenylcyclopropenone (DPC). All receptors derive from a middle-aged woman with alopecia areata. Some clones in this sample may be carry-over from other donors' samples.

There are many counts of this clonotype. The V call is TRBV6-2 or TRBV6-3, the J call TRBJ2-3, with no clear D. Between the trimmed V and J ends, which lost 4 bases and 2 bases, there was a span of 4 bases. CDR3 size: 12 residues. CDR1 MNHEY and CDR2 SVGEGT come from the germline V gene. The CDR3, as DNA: TGTGCCAGCAGTTCGACCACAGATACGCAGTATTTT. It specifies CASSSTTDTQYF.

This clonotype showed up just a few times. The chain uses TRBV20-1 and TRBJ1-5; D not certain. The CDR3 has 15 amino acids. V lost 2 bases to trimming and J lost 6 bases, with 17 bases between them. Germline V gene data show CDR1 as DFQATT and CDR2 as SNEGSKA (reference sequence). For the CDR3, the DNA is TGCAGTGCTAGAATTAGAGGGCAAGGCGGTCAGCCCCAGCATTTT. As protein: CSARIRGQGGQPQHF.

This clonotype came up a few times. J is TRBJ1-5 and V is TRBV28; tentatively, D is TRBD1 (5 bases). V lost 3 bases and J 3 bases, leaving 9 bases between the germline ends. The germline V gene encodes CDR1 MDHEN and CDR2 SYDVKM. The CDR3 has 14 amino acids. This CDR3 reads CASSLGQANQPQHF. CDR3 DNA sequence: TGTGCCAGCAGTTTGGGGCAGGCCAATCAGCCCCAGCATTTT. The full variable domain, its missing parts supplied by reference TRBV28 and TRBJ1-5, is DVKVTQSSRYLVKRTGEKVFLECVQDMDHENMFWYRQDPGLGLRLIYFSYDVKMKEKGDIPEGYSVSREKKERFSLILESASTNQTSMYLCASSLGQANQPQHFGDGTRLSIL.

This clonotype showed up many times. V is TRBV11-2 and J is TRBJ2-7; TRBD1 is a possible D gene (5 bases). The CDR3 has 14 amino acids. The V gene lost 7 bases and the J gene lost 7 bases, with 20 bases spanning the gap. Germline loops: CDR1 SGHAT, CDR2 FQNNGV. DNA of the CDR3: TGTGCCAGCATCCTTACCCGAGCTTCAGGGGAGCAGTACTTC. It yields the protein CASILTRASGEQYF. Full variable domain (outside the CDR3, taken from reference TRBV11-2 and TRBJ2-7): EAGVAQSPRYKIIEKRQSVAFWCNPISGHATLYWYQQILGQGPKLLIQFQNNGVVDDSQLPKDRFSAERLKGVDSTLKIQPAKLEDSAVYLCASILTRASGEQYFGPGTRLTVT.

Here the CDR3 DNA reads TGTGCCAGCAGCCAAGAGGGGGTAGGAGGCACTGAAGCTTTCTTT. Amino acid sequence: CASSQEGVGGTEAFF. This chain links TRBV3-1 with TRBJ1-1, with D tentatively TRBD1 (5 bases). This CDR3 is 15 amino acids long. V gave up 0 bases and J gave up 4 bases, with 12 bases separating them. Germline V CDR1 and CDR2: LGHDT, YNNKEL (reference sequence).

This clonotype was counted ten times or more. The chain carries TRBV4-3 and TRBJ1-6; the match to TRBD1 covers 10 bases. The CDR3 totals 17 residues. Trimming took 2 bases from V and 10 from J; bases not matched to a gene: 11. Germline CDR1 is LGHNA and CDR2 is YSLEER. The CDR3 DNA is TGCGCCAGCAGCCAACGGCCCCCGGGACAGGGGAGCTCACCCCTCCACTTT. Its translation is CASSQRPPGQGSSPLHF.

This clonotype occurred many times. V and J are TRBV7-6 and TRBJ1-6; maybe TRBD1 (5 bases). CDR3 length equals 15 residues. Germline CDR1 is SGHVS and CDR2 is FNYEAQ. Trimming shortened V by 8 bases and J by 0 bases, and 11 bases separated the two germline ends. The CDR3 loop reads CASRDGHSYNSPLHF. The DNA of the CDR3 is TGTGCCAGCCGGGACGGACACTCCTATAATTCACCCCTCCACTTT.

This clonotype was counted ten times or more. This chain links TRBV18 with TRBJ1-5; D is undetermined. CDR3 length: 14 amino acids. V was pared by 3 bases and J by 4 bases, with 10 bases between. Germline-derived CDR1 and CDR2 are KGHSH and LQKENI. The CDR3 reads CASSPKNLNQPQHF. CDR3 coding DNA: TGTGCCAGCTCACCCAAAAACCTAAATCAGCCCCAGCATTTT.

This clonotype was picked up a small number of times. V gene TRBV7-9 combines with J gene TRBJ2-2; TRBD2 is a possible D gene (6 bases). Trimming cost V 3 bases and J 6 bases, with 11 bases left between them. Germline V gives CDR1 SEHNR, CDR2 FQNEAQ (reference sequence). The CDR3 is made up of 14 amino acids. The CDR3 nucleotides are TGTGCCAGCAGCTTCAGGGAGGTATCCGGGGAGCTGTTTTTT. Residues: CASSFREVSGELFF.

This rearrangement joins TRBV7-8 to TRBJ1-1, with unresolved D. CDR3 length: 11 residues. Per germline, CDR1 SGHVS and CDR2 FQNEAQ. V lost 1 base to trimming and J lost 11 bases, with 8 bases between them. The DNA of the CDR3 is TGTGCCAGCAGCTTAGGTTCGTTGGCTTTCTTT. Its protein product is CASSLGSLAFF. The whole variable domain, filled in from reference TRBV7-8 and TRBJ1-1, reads GAGVSQSPRYKVAKRGQDVALRCDPISGHVSLFWYQQALGQGPEFLTYFQNEAQLDKSGLPSDRFFAERPEGSVSTLKIQRTQQEDSAVYLCASSLGSLAFFGQGTRLTVV.